This entry lists 32 T cell receptor beta chains sequenced from one sample in a study of Graves' ophthalmopathy and Graves' hyperthyroidism. RNA transcripts yielded amplified TCR beta CDR3 regions. The library came from an HTBI-primed first-round RT-PCR and a second-round multiplex PCR. TCRdb re-called the multiplex PCR reads with MiXCR, one entry per CDR3 protein. Of about 400,000 distinct CDR3 sequences listed, around 20% are singletons. Sequencing was carried out using peripheral blood. The receptors stem from a young woman with Graves' ophthalmopathy.

This clonotype was detected many times. This rearrangement joins TRBV6-1 to TRBJ1-5; TRBD1 is a possible D gene (5 bases). V lost 7 bases, J lost 7 bases, and 20 bases lay in between. CDR1 and CDR2 from the germline V gene are MNHNS and SASEGT. This CDR3 region has 15 residues. Written as DNA, the CDR3 is TGTGCCAGCACCAAACCCAGGGAGATAGGGCAGCCCCAGCATTTT. It is translated as CASTKPREIGQPQHF.

J is TRBJ1-1 and V is TRBV12-3 or TRBV12-4, with 9 bases that match TRBD1. This CDR3 spans 13 amino acids. V gave up 7 bases and J gave up 8 bases; unmatched junction bases: 8. The CDR3 loop reads CASNIQGAREAFF. The CDR3 DNA is TGTGCCAGCAACATACAGGGGGCGCGGGAAGCTTTCTTT.

There are many counts of this clonotype. This chain links TRBV6-2 or TRBV6-3 with TRBJ1-6; 9 bases agree with TRBD1. Germline V gene lookup returns CDR1 MNHEY and CDR2 SVGEGT. This CDR3 has 16 residues. V lost 6 bases and J lost 7; bases outside the gene matches: 10. The CDR3 is CASSSRTGVLNSPLHF. The CDR3 DNA reads TGTGCCAGCAGCTCGAGGACAGGGGTTTTGAATTCACCCCTCCACTTT.

The rearrangement uses TRBV6-1 and TRBJ2-5; D remains unclear. Germline CDR1 reads MNHNS; CDR2 reads SASEGT. The CDR3 contains 13 residues. V lost 5 bases, J lost 1 base, and 8 bases lay in between. This CDR3 is CASSQRTQETQYF. For the CDR3, the DNA is TGTGCCAGCAGTCAGAGAACCCAAGAGACCCAGTACTTC.

This clonotype came up many times. This rearrangement joins TRBV30 to TRBJ1-5; D remains unclear. There are 12 residues in the CDR3. Germline V gene sequence: CDR1 GTSNPN, CDR2 SVGIG (reference sequence). V dropped 2 bases and J dropped 6 bases, with 8 bases sitting between them. CDR3 amino acids: CAWSRSPQPQHF. CDR3 DNA sequence: TGTGCCTGGAGTCGGTCCCCTCAGCCCCAGCATTTT.

The chain employs TRBV2 and TRBJ1-5; a possible D gene is TRBD1 (5 bases). V lost 6 bases and J 3 bases, leaving 12 bases between the germline ends. This CDR3 region has 14 residues. CDR1 SNHLY and CDR2 FYNNEI come from the germline V gene. Written as DNA, the CDR3 is TGTGCCAGCAGGCAGGGACGGCTCAATCAGCCCCAGCATTTT. Its translation: CASRQGRLNQPQHF.

Regarding this clonotype: This may be a read error, as it is one base from a much larger clone. This rearrangement joins TRBV7-2 to TRBJ2-5; TRBD2 might be the D (5 bases). V was shortened by 5 bases and J by 10 bases, with 23 bases between the two germline ends. The CDR3 runs 15 residues. CDR1 is SGHTA, CDR2 FQGNSA, per germline. In nucleotides, the CDR3 is TGTGCCAGCAGCCATGCCCCGACTAACACCTACGACCAGTACTTC. Residues: CASSHAPTNTYDQYF.

The table lists this clonotype with a few counts. CDR3 protein: CATMGWGGPRTSYEQYF. The DNA of the CDR3 is TGTGCCACCATGGGATGGGGTGGGCCTCGAACCTCCTACGAGCAGTACTTC. The chain has TRBV7-4 and TRBJ2-7; no definite D call. The V and J ends lost 10 bases and 0 bases respectively, with 25 bases between them. The CDR3 length is 17 residues. Germline-derived CDR1 and CDR2 are SGHVT and SQSDAQ.

This clonotype came up many times. The chain recombines TRBV6-5 with TRBJ1-2; the match to TRBD1 covers 8 bases. The germline V gene has CDR1 MNHEY and CDR2 SVGAGI. This CDR3 is 15 amino acids long. The trim removed 5 bases at V and 3 bases at J, leaving 8 bases unmatched. CDR3 amino acids: CASSRRDRTHYGYTF. For the CDR3, the DNA is TGTGCCAGCAGTAGACGGGACAGGACTCACTATGGCTACACCTTC.

The chain employs TRBV30 and TRBJ1-2; D is unresolved. Trimming removed 4 bases from V and 8 bases from J, with 14 bases in between. CDR1 and CDR2 (germline): GTSNPN, SVGIG (reference sequence). The CDR3 totals 12 residues. DNA of the CDR3: TGTGCCTGGAACAGAGACGAATCCGGCTACACCTTC. Its protein product is CAWNRDESGYTF.

V and J are TRBV10-3 and TRBJ2-2; no clear D. With 4 bases removed from V and 7 bases from J, the gap between germline ends came to 13 bases. In germline, CDR1 is ENHRY, CDR2 SYGVKD. The CDR3 has 14 amino acids. CDR3 amino acids: CAISGSIGGGELFF. CDR3 in DNA: TGTGCCATCAGTGGATCAATTGGCGGCGGGGAGCTGTTTTTT.

This clonotype occurred many times. This sequence joins TRBV7-9 and TRBJ1-1; tentative D call: TRBD1 (5 bases). Germline V gene sequence: CDR1 SEHNR, CDR2 FQNEAQ (reference sequence). The V gene lost 1 base and the J gene lost 2 bases, with 11 bases spanning the gap. CDR3 length equals 15 residues. CDR3: CASSLVGTSNTEAFF. The CDR3 coding sequence is TGTGCCAGCAGCTTAGTCGGGACCTCAAACACTGAAGCTTTCTTT. Full variable domain (outside the CDR3, taken from reference TRBV7-9 and TRBJ1-1): DTGVSQNPRHKITKRGQNVTFRCDPISEHNRLYWYRQTLGQGPEFLTYFQNEAQLEKSRLLSDRFSAERPKGSFSTLEIQRTEQGDSAMYLCASSLVGTSNTEAFFGQGTRLTVV.

V usage is TRBV7-1 and J usage is TRBJ2-1; 12 bases match TRBD2. TRBV7-1 is labeled an ORF, and its function is uncertain. The J segment lost 5 bases and the V segment lost 4 bases, leaving 12 bases of the junction unmatched. CDR3 length: 18 amino acids. The CDR3 loop reads CASSYIRTSGESDNEQFF. CDR3 DNA sequence: TGTGCCAGCAGCTACATAAGGACTAGCGGGGAATCGGACAATGAGCAGTTCTTC.

This clonotype was seen at least ten times. This chain links TRBV7-2 with TRBJ2-7; a possible D gene is TRBD1 (6 bases). Germline values: CDR1 SGHTA, CDR2 FQGNSA. V was trimmed by 6 bases and J by 2 bases, leaving 14 bases between them. The CDR3 contains 14 residues. The CDR3 bases are TGTGCCAGCAGTCAAGCACAGGGAGCCTACGAGCAGTACTTC. As protein: CASSQAQGAYEQYF.

The genes are TRBV2 and TRBJ2-2, with a weak D call TRBD1 (6 bases). The CDR3 sequence is 13 residues long. V dropped 4 bases and J dropped 7 bases, with 10 bases sitting between them. Germline values: CDR1 SNHLY, CDR2 FYNNEI. CDR3 region: CASSGTAYGELFF. The CDR3 DNA is TGTGCCAGCAGTGGGACAGCCTACGGGGAGCTGTTTTTT.

The chain recombines TRBV4-1 with TRBJ1-1, with a possible D match to TRBD1 (5 bases). The CDR3 is 16 amino acids. V was clipped by 1 base and J by 3 bases, with 15 bases between them. The germline gives CDR1 MGHRA, CDR2 YSYEKL. For the CDR3, the DNA is TGCGCCAGCAGCCAAGTCTCGAGGACACAGTACACTGAAGCTTTCTTT. Its protein is CASSQVSRTQYTEAFF.

This clonotype was seen many times. The chain links TRBV7-2 to TRBJ1-5; D might be TRBD1 (5 bases). V was cut by 2 bases and J by 3 bases, with 14 bases left in between. Germline CDR1 is SGHTA and CDR2 is FQGNSA. The CDR3 runs 16 residues. DNA for the CDR3: TGTGCCAGCAGCTTAATCGCCGACAGTCTCAATCAGCCCCAGCATTTT. Translation: CASSLIADSLNQPQHF. Drawing the rest from reference TRBV7-2 and TRBJ1-5, the complete variable domain is GAGVSQSPSNKVTEKGKDVELRCDPISGHTALYWYRQSLGQGLEFLIYFQGNSAPDKSGLPSDRFSAERTGGSVSTLTIQRTQQEDSAVYLCASSLIADSLNQPQHFGDGTRLSIL.

The sample holds many counts of this clonotype. In nucleotides, the CDR3 is TGTGCCAGCAGTTACTCGGGTAGCGGGGACAACCAAGAGACCCAGTACTTC. Residues: CASSYSGSGDNQETQYF. V is TRBV6-5 and J is TRBJ2-5, with TRBD2 identical over 8 bases. Looked up from germline, CDR1 is MNHEY and CDR2 is SVGAGI. Germline trimming cut 0 bases from V and 0 bases from J; bases unmatched to any gene: 6. The CDR3 consists of 17 residues.

This clonotype was seen ten or more times. The chain carries TRBV6-2 or TRBV6-3 and TRBJ1-5, with TRBD1 as a possible D gene (5 bases). V was trimmed by 6 bases and J by 0 bases, leaving 15 bases between them. This CDR3 region has 16 residues. Germline V lookup: CDR1 MNHEY, CDR2 SVGEGT. CDR3 nucleotide sequence: TGTGCCAGCAGGTACCCAGGTGGGGCTAGCAATCAGCCCCAGCATTTT. It yields the protein CASRYPGGASNQPQHF.

V and J are TRBV25-1 and TRBJ1-4; D is ambiguous. Germline V lookup: CDR1 MGHDK, CDR2 SYGVNS. This CDR3 has 11 amino acids. V shed 6 bases and J shed 10 bases, with 9 bases lying between them. Here the CDR3 reads CASSDLGKLFF. DNA of the CDR3: TGTGCCAGCAGCGACTTAGGAAAACTGTTTTTT.

The chain has TRBV10-3 and TRBJ1-1; a weak D match, TRBD1 (5 bases). The CDR3 sequence is 14 residues long. Per the germline V gene, CDR1 is ENHRY and CDR2 is SYGVKD. The germline V and J ends were trimmed by 4 bases and 0 bases, with 9 bases remaining between them. CDR3 in amino acids: CAISAGGMNTEAFF. The CDR3, as DNA: TGTGCCATCAGTGCGGGGGGGATGAACACTGAAGCTTTCTTT.

This clonotype was recorded many times. The V call is TRBV30, the J call TRBJ2-2; 8 positions agree with TRBD2. J lost 5 bases, V lost 0 bases, and 5 bases had no gene match. Germline CDR1 reads GTSNPN; CDR2 reads SVGIG (reference sequence). There are 15 residues in the CDR3. This chain's CDR3 is CAWSVMGLDTGELFF. Written as DNA, the CDR3 is TGTGCCTGGAGTGTAATGGGACTAGATACCGGGGAGCTGTTTTTT.

This clonotype was found many times. CDR3 in amino acids: CASSYTPHIATGELFF. The CDR3, as DNA: TGTGCCAGCAGTTACACCCCCCACATCGCCACCGGGGAGCTGTTTTTT. This chain connects TRBV6-5 to TRBJ2-2; D uncertain. Germline CDR1 and CDR2: MNHEY and SVGAGI. V lost 2 bases and J 4 bases, leaving 14 bases between the germline ends. The CDR3 sequence is 16 residues long.

CDR3 sequence: CAWSGAGEKLFF. DNA of the CDR3: TGTGCCTGGAGTGGGGCGGGCGAAAAACTGTTTTTT. The J gene is TRBJ1-4, the V gene TRBV30; D is unclear. This CDR3 has 12 residues. CDR1 and CDR2 (germline): GTSNPN, SVGIG (reference sequence). Trimming cost V 1 base and J 8 bases, with 8 bases left between them.

This clonotype came up many times. V gene TRBV29-1 combines with J gene TRBJ1-2, with D hard to call. The germline gives CDR1 SQVTM, CDR2 ANQGSEA. This CDR3 region has 11 residues. Trimming left V 4 bases short and J 8 bases short, with 11 bases between. The CDR3 loop reads CSVGTEYGYTF. In nucleotides, the CDR3 is TGCAGCGTTGGAACCGAGTACGGCTACACCTTC.

In its sample, this clonotype was seen many times. The chain uses TRBV7-9 and TRBJ2-7; 9 nucleotides agree with TRBD1. The ends lost 6 bases at V and 7 bases at J; junction bases unmatched: 4. Looked up from germline, CDR1 is SEHNR and CDR2 is FQNEAQ (reference sequence). The CDR3 has 12 amino acids. In DNA form, the CDR3 reads TGTGCCAGCAGAACAGGGGGCAGGGAGCAGTACTTC. Residues: CASRTGGREQYF.

This clonotype was counted ten times or more. The V gene is TRBV11-2, the J gene TRBJ1-5, with D maybe TRBD1 (5 bases). Looked up from germline, CDR1 is SGHAT and CDR2 is FQNNGV. The CDR3 extends over 17 amino acids. V lost 4 bases to trimming and J lost 1 base, with 17 bases between them. The CDR3 nucleotides read TGTGCCAGCAGCTCCCGCGGGGGAGGGCTAAGCAATCAGCCCCAGCATTTT. It is translated as CASSSRGGGLSNQPQHF.

The sample holds many counts of this clonotype. The genes are TRBV20-1 and TRBJ1-5; no clear D gene. V was shortened by 6 bases and J by 0 bases, with 18 bases between the two germline ends. Per the germline V gene, CDR1 is DFQATT and CDR2 is SNEGSKA (reference sequence). The CDR3 loop spans 16 amino acids. The CDR3: CSARPNPGTSNQPQHF. The CDR3 region has the DNA TGCAGTGCCAGACCAAATCCGGGAACTAGCAATCAGCCCCAGCATTTT.

This clonotype came up a few times. The chain carries TRBV28 and TRBJ2-7; TRBD1 matches at 8 bases. Germline V gene data show CDR1 as MDHEN and CDR2 as SYDVKM. V shed 4 bases and J 13 bases; nucleotides not matched to a gene: 6. The CDR3 totals 11 residues. The CDR3 is CASSSRDRRYF. In nucleotides, the CDR3 is TGTGCCAGCAGTTCTCGGGACAGGAGATACTTC.

Here the CDR3 reads CASSYDTASQSLQPQHF. The CDR3 bases are TGTGCCAGCAGTTACGATACGGCCTCTCAATCCCTTCAGCCCCAGCATTTT. This chain joins TRBV6-2 or TRBV6-3 and TRBJ1-5; D gene unclear. The CDR3 extends over 17 amino acids. From germline, CDR1 is MNHEY and CDR2 SVGEGT. Trimming left V 2 bases short and J 6 bases short, with 20 bases between.

This clonotype was recorded many times. The chain combines TRBV6-5 with TRBJ2-7; 9 bases map to TRBD1. Trimming took 4 bases from V and 9 from J; bases not matched to a gene: 19. Germline CDR1 and CDR2: MNHEY and SVGAGI. CDR3 length equals 17 residues. Here the CDR3 DNA reads TGTGCCAGCAGTTCATCAATCGGGACAGGGATCGGTGTAGGGCAGTACTTC. Translated: CASSSSIGTGIGVGQYF.

This clonotype was observed at least ten times. This chain uses TRBV2 with TRBJ2-5, with D unresolved. The ends were cut back, 7 bases at V and 7 bases at J, with 19 bases in the middle. The CDR3 consists of 14 residues. Germline CDR1 reads SNHLY; CDR2 reads FYNNEI. CDR3 residues: CASIGGTPLGTQYF. CDR3 nucleotide sequence: TGTGCCAGCATTGGCGGAACCCCCTTAGGGACCCAGTACTTC.